Below are 26 T cell receptor beta chains sequenced from a single sample in a study of early T cells in non-severe SARS-CoV-2 infection. TCRdb reprocessed the 5' RACE reads via MiXCR and lists one record per CDR3 protein. Of approximately 65,000 distinct CDR3 sequences in the sample, approximately 10% are singletons; the top ten hold roughly 3%. The sample here was whole blood, taken at baseline. These TCRs come from an adult who was a healthcare worker with PCR-confirmed SARS-CoV-2 infection or an uninfected control (not recorded which).

J is TRBJ2-1 and V is TRBV20-1; D remains unclear. The length of the CDR3 is 12 residues. Trimming removed 6 bases from V and 9 bases from J, with 15 bases in between. The V gene's germline CDR1 is DFQATT and CDR2 SNEGSKA (reference sequence). CDR3 sequence (DNA): TGCAGTGCGAGCACGGCACCAACTGAGCAGTTCTTC. It encodes CSASTAPTEQFF.

The V call is TRBV20-1, the J call TRBJ2-3; the match to TRBD1 covers 7 bases. The CDR3 length is 12 residues. Per germline, CDR1 DFQATT and CDR2 SNEGSKA (reference sequence). The V gene end was trimmed by 6 bases and the J gene end by 4 bases; junction bases not matched to a gene: 4. The CDR3 spells CSATTGADTQYF. The CDR3 coding sequence is TGCAGTGCAACAACAGGGGCAGATACGCAGTATTTT.

V is TRBV7-8 and J is TRBJ2-1; D not resolved. The CDR3 is made up of 15 amino acids. Germline values: CDR1 SGHVS, CDR2 FQNEAQ. The V end was cut by 2 bases, the J end by 0 bases, with 8 bases between. CDR3 loop: CASSLLGSSYNEQFF. The CDR3, as DNA: TGTGCCAGCAGCTTATTAGGGTCCTCCTACAATGAGCAGTTCTTC.

The V and J genes are TRBV2 and TRBJ2-3; 8 bases are shared with TRBD1. The CDR3 is 14 amino acids. Germline values: CDR1 SNHLY, CDR2 FYNNEI. V dropped 3 bases and J dropped 5; count of bases not matched to a gene: 4. The CDR3 loop is CASSETGVGDTQYF. CDR3 nucleotide sequence: TGTGCCAGCAGTGAGACAGGGGTTGGAGATACGCAGTATTTT. The full variable domain, completed using reference TRBV2 and TRBJ2-3, is EPEVTQTPSHQVTQMGQEVILRCVPISNHLYFYWYRQILGQKVEFLVSFYNNEISEKSEIFDDQFSVERPDGSNFTLKIRSTKLEDSAMYFCASSETGVGDTQYFGPGTRLTVL.

The CDR3 loop is CASSPGATRGGTQYF. The CDR3 bases are TGCGCCAGCAGCCCAGGGGCTACCCGGGGTGGTACGCAGTATTTT. The chain links TRBV5-1 to TRBJ2-3; the D gene is possibly TRBD1 (6 bases). Germline V lookup: CDR1 SGHRS, CDR2 YFSETQ. The CDR3 runs to 15 residues. V gave up 4 bases and J gave up 8 bases, with 20 bases separating them.

The sample holds a few counts of this clonotype. The genes are TRBV7-2 and TRBJ2-7, with D unclear. Trimming took 2 bases from V and 5 from J, leaving 7 bases between them. Germline CDR1 is SGHTA and CDR2 is FQGNSA. This CDR3 spans 12 amino acids. The CDR3 sequence: CASSLFIDEQYF. The CDR3 DNA follows: TGTGCCAGCAGCTTATTCATCGACGAGCAGTACTTC. Combining the CDR3 with reference TRBV7-2 and TRBJ2-7 gives the whole variable domain GAGVSQSPSNKVTEKGKDVELRCDPISGHTALYWYRQSLGQGLEFLIYFQGNSAPDKSGLPSDRFSAERTGGSVSTLTIQRTQQEDSAVYLCASSLFIDEQYFGPGTRLTVT.

This clonotype was detected ten times or more. The chain uses TRBV12-3 or TRBV12-4 and TRBJ1-5; no definite D call. V was pared by 4 bases and J by 3 bases, with 4 bases between. The CDR3 extends over 12 amino acids. The CDR3 bases are TGTGCCAGCAGTTCAGACAATCAGCCCCAGCATTTT. Protein product: CASSSDNQPQHF.

In its sample, this clonotype was seen a few times. The rearrangement links TRBV6-5 to TRBJ1-1; D may be TRBD1 (6 bases). Looked up from germline, CDR1 is MNHEY and CDR2 is SVGAGI. The CDR3 runs to 14 residues. V was shortened by 6 bases and J by 4 bases, with 15 bases between the two germline ends. The CDR3 nucleotides are TGTGCCAGCAGCCTCTCCGCAGGGGTCACTGAAGCTTTCTTT. It codes for CASSLSAGVTEAFF.

This clonotype came up once. The CDR3 DNA is TGTGCCAGCTCCTCCGTAATGGGATCACAGGGACACCGGGAGCAGTTCTTC. It encodes CASSSVMGSQGHREQFF. This chain links TRBV2 with TRBJ2-1; perhaps TRBD1 as D (6 bases). Germline assignment: CDR1 SNHLY and CDR2 FYNNEI. V dropped 8 bases and J dropped 10 bases, with 30 bases sitting between them. The CDR3 runs to 17 residues.

Only a few counts were recorded for this clonotype. J is TRBJ1-6 and V is TRBV5-1, with 9 nucleotides matching TRBD1. Trimming at V came to 1 base and at J to 9 bases, leaving 8 bases not matched to a gene. In germline, CDR1 is SGHRS, CDR2 YFSETQ. CDR3 length equals 16 residues. CDR3 sequence reads: CASSLTWGQGSSPLHF. The DNA of the CDR3 is TGCGCCAGCAGCTTGACATGGGGACAGGGATCTTCACCCCTCCACTTT.

The CDR3 bases are TGTGCCAGCAGTGAATTAATAAATGTGGCAGGGCTTAACTATGGCTACACCTTC. Amino acid sequence: CASSELINVAGLNYGYTF. The V call is TRBV2, the J call TRBJ1-2, with D perhaps TRBD1 (5 bases). V was trimmed by 2 bases and J by 1 base, leaving 20 bases between them. Germline V lookup: CDR1 SNHLY, CDR2 FYNNEI. The CDR3 contains 18 residues.

This clonotype was observed a handful of times. The genes are TRBV3-1 and TRBJ2-3; tentative D call: TRBD2 (5 bases). The CDR3 is made up of 17 amino acids. Trimming pared 1 base from V and 0 bases from J, leaving 14 bases between. Germline V CDR1 and CDR2: LGHDT, YNNKEL (reference sequence). The CDR3 loop reads CASSQAGSASSTDTQYF. In DNA form, the CDR3 reads TGTGCCAGCAGCCAAGCGGGAAGCGCCTCTAGCACAGATACGCAGTATTTT.

This chain uses TRBV4-3 with TRBJ1-2; D uncertain. This CDR3 has 18 amino acids. V was clipped by 0 bases and J by 0 bases, with 17 bases between them. Per germline, CDR1 LGHNA and CDR2 YSLEER. CDR3 residues: CASSQDLTHVTTNYGYTF. The CDR3 bases are TGCGCCAGCAGCCAAGATCTGACCCACGTTACGACTAACTATGGCTACACCTTC.

This clonotype occurred a few times. The V call is TRBV28, the J call TRBJ2-1; tentatively, D is TRBD2 (6 bases). The ends were cut back, 3 bases at V and 2 bases at J, with 8 bases in the middle. In germline, CDR1 is MDHEN, CDR2 SYDVKM. There are 14 residues in the CDR3. CDR3 DNA: TGTGCCAGCAGTTTGGGGGGTACCTACAATGAGCAGTTCTTC. Its translation is CASSLGGTYNEQFF.

This clonotype was seen a few times. This chain connects TRBV6-1 to TRBJ1-1, with D possibly matching TRBD1 (6 bases). Trimming shortened V by 10 bases and J by 4 bases, and 16 bases separated the two germline ends. The CDR3 spans 13 residues. Germline CDR1 is MNHNS and CDR2 is SASEGT. The CDR3 bases are TGTGCCACAGATAGTAAGGGGGGCACTGAAGCTTTCTTT. The encoded protein is CATDSKGGTEAFF.

CDR3 in amino acids: CAWSGQVNYEQYF. CDR3 in DNA: TGTGCCTGGAGTGGACAGGTTAACTACGAGCAGTACTTC. The chain joins TRBV30 to TRBJ2-7; possible D gene TRBD1, 6 bases. The CDR3 consists of 13 residues. The germline gives CDR1 GTSNPN, CDR2 SVGIG (reference sequence). V lost 1 base, J lost 3 bases, and 10 bases lay in between. Looking up the rest from reference TRBV30 and TRBJ2-7 gives the full variable domain: SQTIHQWPATLVQPVGSPLSLECTVEGTSNPNLYWYRQAAGRGLQLLFYSVGIGQISSEVPQNLSASRPQDRQFILSSKKLLLSDSGFYLCAWSGQVNYEQYFGPGTRLTVT.

In this sample, this clonotype turned up many times. This chain uses TRBV12-3 or TRBV12-4 with TRBJ1-1; D remains unclear. CDR3 size: 12 residues. V gave up 6 bases and J gave up 6 bases, with 11 bases separating them. The DNA of the CDR3 is TGTGCCAGCAGCCGGGTGAGGTCTGAAGCTTTCTTT. This sequence encodes CASSRVRSEAFF.

This clonotype was detected once. V usage is TRBV7-9 and J usage is TRBJ2-1, with 13 nucleotides matching TRBD2. With 3 bases clipped from V and 7 bases from J, the junction kept 12 bases outside the gene matches. The V gene's germline CDR1 is SEHNR and CDR2 FQNEAQ (reference sequence). This CDR3 has 18 residues. The CDR3: CASSLTTSGGLQLNEQFF. DNA of the CDR3: TGTGCCAGCAGCTTGACGACTAGCGGGGGGCTGCAACTGAATGAGCAGTTCTTC. The whole variable domain, filled in from reference TRBV7-9 and TRBJ2-1, reads DTGVSQNPRHKITKRGQNVTFRCDPISEHNRLYWYRQTLGQGPEFLTYFQNEAQLEKSRLLSDRFSAERPKGSFSTLEIQRTEQGDSAMYLCASSLTTSGGLQLNEQFFGPGTRLTVL.

The chain carries TRBV6-1 and TRBJ1-3, with D uncertain. The CDR3 is made up of 16 amino acids. Per the germline V gene, CDR1 is MNHNS and CDR2 is SASEGT. V lost 3 bases and J lost 1, with 13 bases in between. The CDR3 protein is CASSEAHRQSGNTIYF. DNA for the CDR3: TGTGCCAGCAGTGAGGCCCACAGACAATCTGGAAACACCATATATTTT.

This clonotype appeared many times. The V gene is TRBV14, the J gene TRBJ2-1, with unresolved D. V gave up 4 bases and J gave up 4 bases, with 11 bases separating them. Germline loops: CDR1 SGHDN, CDR2 FVKESK. The CDR3 loop spans 14 amino acids. The CDR3 protein is CASSRQTGYNEQFF. CDR3 DNA: TGTGCCAGCAGCCGCCAAACCGGTTACAATGAGCAGTTCTTC.

This clonotype was picked up a small number of times. This chain links TRBV12-3 or TRBV12-4 with TRBJ2-7; 8 bases are a match to TRBD2. Germline trimming cut 5 bases from V and 3 bases from J; bases unmatched to any gene: 6. CDR3 size: 14 residues. The CDR3 bases are TGTGCCAGCAGTAATAGCGGGGAGGTCTACGAGCAGTACTTC. Translating gives CASSNSGEVYEQYF.

This chain joins TRBV7-2 and TRBJ2-2, with 10 nucleotides matching TRBD1. J was trimmed by 5 bases and V by 5 bases; bases with no gene match: 2. CDR1 is SGHTA and CDR2 is FQGNSA in the germline V gene. The CDR3 spans 14 residues. The CDR3 loop is CASSPGQGTGELFF. The CDR3 nucleotides read TGTGCCAGCAGCCCGGGACAGGGGACCGGGGAGCTGTTTTTT.

This clonotype was counted many times. This chain connects TRBV6-2 or TRBV6-3 to TRBJ2-1; tentatively, D is TRBD2 (6 bases). The V gene lost 8 bases and the J gene lost 1 base, with 12 bases spanning the gap. Germline V gene lookup returns CDR1 MNHEY and CDR2 SVGEGT. The CDR3 is 14 residues long. The DNA of the CDR3 is TGTGCCAGCGCAATAGCGGAATCCTACAATGAGCAGTTCTTC. Amino acid sequence: CASAIAESYNEQFF.

The chain recombines TRBV5-1 with TRBJ1-2; the D is unclear. Trimming cost V 0 bases and J 2 bases, with 8 bases left between them. There are 14 residues in the CDR3. Germline CDR1 and CDR2: SGHRS and YFSETQ. CDR3 region: CASSLEGGNYGYTF. CDR3 nucleotide sequence: TGCGCCAGCAGCTTGGAGGGAGGCAACTATGGCTACACCTTC.

V gene TRBV5-1 combines with J gene TRBJ2-3, with 10 nucleotides matching TRBD2. V trimming: 3 bases; J trimming: 0 bases; junction bases outside the gene matches: 4. The CDR3 loop spans 16 amino acids. Germline V gene data show CDR1 as SGHRS and CDR2 as YFSETQ. The CDR3 loop reads CASSSLAGASTDTQYF. The CDR3 region has the DNA TGCGCCAGCAGCTCTCTAGCGGGGGCTAGCACAGATACGCAGTATTTT.

This clonotype is labeled medium-sized. The chain employs TRBV7-8 and TRBJ2-7; unclear D gene. Trimming left V 1 base short and J 0 bases short, with 13 bases between. The V gene's germline CDR1 is SGHVS and CDR2 FQNEAQ. The CDR3 spans 16 residues. The CDR3 reads CASSLGPRSSSYEQYF. The CDR3, as DNA: TGTGCCAGCAGCTTAGGGCCCAGGTCCAGCTCCTACGAGCAGTACTTC.